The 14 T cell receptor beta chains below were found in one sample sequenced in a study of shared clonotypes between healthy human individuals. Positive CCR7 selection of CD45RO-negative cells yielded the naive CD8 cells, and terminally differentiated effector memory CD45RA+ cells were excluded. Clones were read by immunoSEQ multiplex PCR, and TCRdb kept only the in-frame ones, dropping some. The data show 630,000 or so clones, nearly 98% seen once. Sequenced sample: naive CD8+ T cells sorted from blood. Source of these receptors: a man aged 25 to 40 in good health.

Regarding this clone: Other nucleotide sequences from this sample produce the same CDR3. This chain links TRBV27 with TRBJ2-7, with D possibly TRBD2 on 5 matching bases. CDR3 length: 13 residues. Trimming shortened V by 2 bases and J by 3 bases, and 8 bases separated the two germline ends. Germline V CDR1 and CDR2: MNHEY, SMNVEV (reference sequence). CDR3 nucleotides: TGTGCCAGCAGTTTAGGACGGGGCTACGAGCAGTACTTC. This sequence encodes CASSLGRGYEQYF.

The CDR3 reads CASSLPPRRGGADTQYF. CDR3 in DNA: TGTGCCAGCAGCTTACCGCCCCGGCGGGGGGGGGCAGATACGCAGTATTTT. The rearrangement links TRBV7-9 to TRBJ2-3; 9 bases agree with TRBD2. Looked up from germline, CDR1 is SEHNR and CDR2 is FQNEAQ (reference sequence). Trimming took 2 bases from V and 4 from J; bases not matched to a gene: 10. The CDR3 consists of 17 residues.

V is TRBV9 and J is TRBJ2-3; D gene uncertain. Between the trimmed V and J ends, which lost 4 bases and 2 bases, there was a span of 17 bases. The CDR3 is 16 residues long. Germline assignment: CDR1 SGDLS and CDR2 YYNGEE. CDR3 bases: TGTGCCAGCAGCCCCGAAGGTGGCAGGCTCACAGATACGCAGTATTTT. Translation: CASSPEGGRLTDTQYF.

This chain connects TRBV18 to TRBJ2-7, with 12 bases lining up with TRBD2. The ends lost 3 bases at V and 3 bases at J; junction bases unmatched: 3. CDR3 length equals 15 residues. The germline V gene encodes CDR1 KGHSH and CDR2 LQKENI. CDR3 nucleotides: TGTGCCAGCTCACCTAAGACTAGCGGGAGCTACGAGCAGTACTTC. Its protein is CASSPKTSGSYEQYF.

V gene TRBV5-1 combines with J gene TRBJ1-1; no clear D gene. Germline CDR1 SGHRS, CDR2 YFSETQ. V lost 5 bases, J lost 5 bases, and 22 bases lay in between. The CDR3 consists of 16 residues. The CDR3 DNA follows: TGCGCCAGCAGACCAGTCGGCTTTACCATGAGGACTGAAGCTTTCTTT. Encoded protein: CASRPVGFTMRTEAFF.

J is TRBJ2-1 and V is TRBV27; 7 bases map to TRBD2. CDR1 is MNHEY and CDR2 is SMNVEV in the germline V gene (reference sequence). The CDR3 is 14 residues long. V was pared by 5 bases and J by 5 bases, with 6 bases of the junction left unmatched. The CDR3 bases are TGTGCCAGCAGTGTGAGCGGGGATAACAATGAGCAGTTCTTC. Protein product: CASSVSGDNNEQFF.

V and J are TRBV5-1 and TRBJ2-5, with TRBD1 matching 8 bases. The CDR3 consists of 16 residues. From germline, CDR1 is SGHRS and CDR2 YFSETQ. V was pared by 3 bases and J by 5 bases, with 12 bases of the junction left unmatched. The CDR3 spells CASSSRDRGLGETQYF. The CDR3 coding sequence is TGCGCCAGCAGCTCCCGCGACAGGGGATTAGGGGAGACCCAGTACTTC.

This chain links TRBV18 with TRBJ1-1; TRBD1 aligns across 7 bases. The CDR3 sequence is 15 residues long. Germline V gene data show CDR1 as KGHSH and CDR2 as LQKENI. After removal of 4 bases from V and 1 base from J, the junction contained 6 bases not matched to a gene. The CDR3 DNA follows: TGTGCCAGCTCACTGGAGGGGGCCCCGAACACTGAAGCTTTCTTT. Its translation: CASSLEGAPNTEAFF. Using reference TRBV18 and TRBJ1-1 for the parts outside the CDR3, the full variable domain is NAGVMQNPRHLVRRRGQEARLRCSPMKGHSHVYWYRQLPEEGLKFMVYLQKENIIDESGMPKERFSAEFPKEGPSILRIQQVVRGDSAAYFCASSLEGAPNTEAFFGQGTRLTVV.

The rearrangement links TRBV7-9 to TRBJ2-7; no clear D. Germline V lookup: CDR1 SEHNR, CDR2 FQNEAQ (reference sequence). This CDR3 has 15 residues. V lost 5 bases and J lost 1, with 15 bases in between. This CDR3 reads CASSDSSTGSYEQYF. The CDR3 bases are TGTGCCAGCAGCGACTCATCCACCGGGTCCTACGAGCAGTACTTC.

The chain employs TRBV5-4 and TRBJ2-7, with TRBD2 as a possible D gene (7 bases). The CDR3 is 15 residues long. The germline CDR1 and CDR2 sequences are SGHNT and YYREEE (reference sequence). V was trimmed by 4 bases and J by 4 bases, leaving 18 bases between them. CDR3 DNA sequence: TGTGCCAGCAGCCTGGAGGGGGAGGGAAGTTACGAGCAGTACTTC. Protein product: CASSLEGEGSYEQYF. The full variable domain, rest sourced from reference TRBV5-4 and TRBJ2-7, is ETGVTQSPTHLIKTRGQQVTLRCSSQSGHNTVSWYQQALGQGPQFIFQYYREEENGRGNFPPRFSGLQFPNYSSELNVNALELDDSALYLCASSLEGEGSYEQYFGPGTRLTVT.

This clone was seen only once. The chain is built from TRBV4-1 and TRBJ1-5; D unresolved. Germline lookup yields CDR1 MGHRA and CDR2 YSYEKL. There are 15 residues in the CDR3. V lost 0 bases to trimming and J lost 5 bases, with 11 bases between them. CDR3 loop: CASSQDPMGYQPQHF. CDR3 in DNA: TGCGCCAGCAGCCAAGATCCCATGGGCTATCAGCCCCAGCATTTT.

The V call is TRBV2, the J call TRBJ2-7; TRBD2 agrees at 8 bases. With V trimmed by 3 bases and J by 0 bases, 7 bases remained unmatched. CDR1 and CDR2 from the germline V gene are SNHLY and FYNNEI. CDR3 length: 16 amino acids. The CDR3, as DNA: TGTGCCAGCAGTGAGTTGGAACTAGCGGCCTCCTACGAGCAGTACTTC. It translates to CASSELELAASYEQYF.

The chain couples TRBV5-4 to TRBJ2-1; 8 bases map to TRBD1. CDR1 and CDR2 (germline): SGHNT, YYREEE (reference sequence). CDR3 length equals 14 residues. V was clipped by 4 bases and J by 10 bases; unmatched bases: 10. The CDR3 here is CASSQEVTGVEQFF. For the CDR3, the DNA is TGTGCCAGCAGCCAAGAAGTGACAGGGGTCGAGCAGTTCTTC.

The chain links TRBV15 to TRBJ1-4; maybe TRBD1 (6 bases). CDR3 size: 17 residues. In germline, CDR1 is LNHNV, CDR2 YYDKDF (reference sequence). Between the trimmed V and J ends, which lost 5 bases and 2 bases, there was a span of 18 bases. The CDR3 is CATSGDLRTATNEKLFF. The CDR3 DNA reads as TGTGCCACCAGCGGTGACTTACGGACAGCCACTAATGAAAAACTGTTTTTT.